This TCR beta chain was recovered during a study of blood T cell repertoires in COVID-19. Study details: From T cells, B-cell-depleted T cells, or PBMCs came the material, which was cDNA or gDNA.

The repertoire was sequenced with immunoSEQ multiplex PCR; TCRdb's copy has only in-frame clones and lacks some. The sample lists about 160,000 clones, about 80% seen once, with roughly 7.5% in the top ten. The CDR3 has 15 amino acids. The germline CDR1 and CDR2 sequences are LGHNA and YSLEER. The ends lost 2 bases at V and 0 bases at J; junction bases unmatched: 4. Sequencing was performed on peripheral blood. The origin of this receptor is a man aged 55 to 69 with acute or convalescent COVID-19. The rearrangement joins TRBV4-3 to TRBJ2-7; 7 nucleotides match TRBD1. CDR3 sequence: CASSQRQGPSYEQYF. CDR3 coding DNA: TGCGCCAGCAGCCAAAGACAGGGACCCTCCTACGAGCAGTACTTC.